This is a list of T cell receptor beta chains from one sample in a study of CD8 T cells in Susac syndrome. MiXCR, applied by TCRdb to the immunoSEQ multiplex PCR reads, yields one record per CDR3 protein. The table has about 60,000 distinct CDR3 sequences, around 90% seen once. The specimen was CD8+ T cells from PBMCs. Source of these receptors: a human donor in good health. The CDR3 runs from the conserved cysteine through the conserved F or W. D genes are given only for firm matches. Clone size is shown for a subset of rows, as once, few, many or a class of expanded clone.

TRBV25-1	TRBJ1-2	TRBD1	once	TGTGCCAGCAGTGAGGGGACAGGTGGCTATGGCTACACCTTC	CASSEGTGGYGYTF
TRBV3-1	TRBJ2-7	NA	NA	TGTGCCAGCAGCCAGAAGAGGAGGACAGTTCCCTCCTACGAGCAGTACTTC	CASSQKRRTVPSYEQYF
TRBV12-3/TRBV12-4	TRBJ1-2	TRBD1	NA	TGTGCCAGCAGTTTAAGGGCGGACAGGAGGATCTTC	CASSLRADRRIF
TRBV7-2	TRBJ1-1	TRBD1	NA	TGTGCCAGCAGCCCGACAGGGGCCCGTGAAGCTTTCTTT	CASSPTGAREAFF
TRBV7-9	TRBJ2-2	NA	NA	TGTGCCAGCAGCTTGAGAACTACTAACACCGGGGAGCTGTTTTTT	CASSLRTTNTGELFF
TRBV6-5	TRBJ1-3	NA	NA	TGTGCCAGCAGTTTCCGGGCCCACTCGGGAAACACCATATATTTT	CASSFRAHSGNTIYF
TRBV5-1	TRBJ2-7	NA	NA	TGCGCCAGCAGCTTGGCGGGCGGAGACTACGAGCAGTACTTC	CASSLAGGDYEQYF
TRBV27	TRBJ1-1	NA	NA	TGTGCCAGCAGTTTAGAGGGGCGCGAGAAAGCTTTCTTT	CASSLEGREKAFF
TRBV7-4	TRBJ2-1	TRBD1	NA	TGTGCCAGCAGCTTGACAGGGGCTAACCTCTCCTACAATGAGCAGTTCTTC	CASSLTGANLSYNEQFF
TRBV6-5	TRBJ2-1	NA	NA	TGTGCCAGCAGTTACTCTTCAGTAGGTCGAGAGACAGACAATGAGCAGTTCTTC	CASSYSSVGRETDNEQFF
TRBV27	TRBJ2-3	TRBD1	NA	TGTGCCAGCAGCGGGGACAGGAGCACAGATACGCAGTATTTT	CASSGDRSTDTQYF
TRBV27	TRBJ2-3	NA	NA	TGTGCCAGCAGTTTTTGGACTAGCACAGATACGCAGTATTTT	CASSFWTSTDTQYF
TRBV12-3/TRBV12-4	TRBJ2-1	NA	once	TGTGCCAGCAGTGGTATCTATGAGCAGTTCTTC	CASSGIYEQFF
TRBV4-2	TRBJ1-5	NA	NA	TGTGCCAGCAGCCAAGTAGGGGAAAGCAATCAGCCCCAGCATTTT	CASSQVGESNQPQHF
TRBV7-3	TRBJ2-2	NA	NA	TGTGCCAGCGGATCAGGGACCGGGGAGCTGTTTTTT	CASGSGTGELFF
TRBV6-2/TRBV6-3	TRBJ1-1	NA	NA	TGTGCCAGCATTACGGATCTCAGGGGAGGGAACACTGAAGCTTTCTTT	CASITDLRGGNTEAFF
TRBV7-9	TRBJ1-3	NA	NA	TGTGCCAGCAGCCCAGTGGGGGGACCATCTGGAAACACCATATATTTT	CASSPVGGPSGNTIYF
TRBV5-1	TRBJ1-1	NA	NA	TGCGCCAGCAGCCCCACGTACGGACAGGAAGCTTTCTTT	CASSPTYGQEAFF
TRBV20-1	TRBJ2-1	NA	once	TGCAGTGCTAGCCACTTATCGAGCTCCTACAATGAGCAGTTCTTC	CSASHLSSSYNEQFF
TRBV25-1	TRBJ1-2	NA	NA	TGTGCCAGCAGTGAAGAGCGGGTCGGCTATGGCTACACCTTC	CASSEERVGYGYTF
TRBV6-2/TRBV6-3	TRBJ2-4	NA	NA	TGTGCCAGCAGCTCACTCCTGGCGGGCAAAAACATTCAGTACTTC	CASSSLLAGKNIQYF
TRBV11-2	TRBJ2-2	NA	NA	TGTGCCAGCAGACGTATTGTGAGGGGCCTGCGAAATACCGGGGAGCTGTTTTTT	CASRRIVRGLRNTGELFF
TRBV7-9	TRBJ2-5	NA	NA	TGTGCCAGCAGCTTGCAGCTCAGGGAGACCCAGTACTTC	CASSLQLRETQYF
TRBV3-1	TRBJ1-2	NA	NA	TGTGCCAGCAGCCAAGAAAAAGGGGAGGTCGCGGGTCGATATGGCTACACCTTC	CASSQEKGEVAGRYGYTF
TRBV7-8	TRBJ2-7	NA	NA	TGTGCCAGCAGCTTAGCACCACAGGTCCACTACGAGCAGTACTTC	CASSLAPQVHYEQYF
TRBV4-2	TRBJ2-4	NA	NA	TGTGCCAGCAGCCAAGGGCCTCTCGGGAACATTCAGTACTTC	CASSQGPLGNIQYF
TRBV12-3/TRBV12-4	TRBJ2-1	TRBD2	NA	TGTGCCAGCAGTTTAGAGGCCCCTCCCCCTCTAGCGGGGGGCCGTTACAATGAGCAGTTCTTC	CASSLEAPPPLAGGRYNEQFF
TRBV20-1	TRBJ2-5	TRBD2	NA	TGCAGTGCTAGAGAGGGGACTAGCGGGTCGACCCAGTACTTC	CSAREGTSGSTQYF
TRBV12-3/TRBV12-4	TRBJ1-3	TRBD1	NA	TGTGCCAGCAGTCCACAGGGGGCCGTCTCTGGAAACACCATATATTTT	CASSPQGAVSGNTIYF
TRBV19	TRBJ1-5	NA	few	TGTGCCAGTAGCCCCCGGGCCGAACAGCCCCAGCATTTT	CASSPRAEQPQHF